A selection of T cell receptor beta chains follows, all from one sample in a study of blood T cells in healthy people across ages. TCRdb reprocessed the 5' RACE reads with MiXCR, giving one entry per CDR3 protein. The sample carries about 1.5 million distinct CDR3 sequences, about 42% recorded once. What was sequenced was blood. These receptors originate from a young woman in good health. Each CDR3 is given with its conserved first and last residue. The order of the fields is D gene, V gene, J gene, clone size, CDR3 DNA, CDR3 protein. The D gene is left open where the match is weak. Some rows have no size entry. The others give once, few or many, or a class for an expanded clone.

-	TRBV28	TRBJ2-7	few	TGTGCCAGCAGTTTGCCCGCAGGGAGGTCCTACGAGCAGTACTTC	CASSLPAGRSYEQYF
-	TRBV30	TRBJ2-1	-	TGTGCCTGGAGTGGATCCTACAATGAGCAGTTCTTC	CAWSGSYNEQFF
-	TRBV7-9	TRBJ1-5	-	TGTGCCAGCAGCTCAAGGGGGGAACTGAATCAGCCCCAGCATTTT	CASSSRGELNQPQHF
-	TRBV7-6	TRBJ2-7	once	TGTGCCAGCAGCTTAGAGGGCGGCTGGTACGAGCAGTACTTC	CASSLEGGWYEQYF
-	TRBV4-1	TRBJ2-7	many	TGCGCCAGCAGCCAAGATCGAGGCCGCTACGAGCAGTACTTC	CASSQDRGRYEQYF
-	TRBV7-2	TRBJ2-7	-	TGTGCCGGCAGCTTAGTCCCGGGAAGGTTTAGATCCTACGAGCAGTACTTC	CAGSLVPGRFRSYEQYF
TRBD2	TRBV5-4	TRBJ2-5	-	TGTGCCAGCAGCTTTCGGGTGTCGACTAGCGGGGGGAAAGAGACCCAGTACTTC	CASSFRVSTSGGKETQYF
TRBD1	TRBV20-1	TRBJ2-1	few	TGCAGTCCCCGGGACAGGGTGGTAGATGAGAAGTTCTTC	CSPRDRVVDEKFF
-	TRBV5-6	TRBJ2-1	-	TGTGCCAGCAGCGCGATACAGGCTCCGGGACTCACTAACGGGGAACAGTTCTTC	CASSAIQAPGLTNGEQFF
TRBD2	TRBV10-3	TRBJ2-5	-	TGTGCCATCAGACCCGGGACTAGCGGGGGCTCTAGCGAGACCCAGTACTTC	CAIRPGTSGGSSETQYF
-	TRBV3-1	TRBJ1-2	few	TGTGCCAGCAGAAAGGACGGCCCCTATGGCTACACCTTC	CASRKDGPYGYTF
-	TRBV27	TRBJ2-7	few	TGTGCCAGCAGTTTATCGGTAGAGGGGGACGAGCAGTACTTC	CASSLSVEGDEQYF
-	TRBV3-1	TRBJ1-1	-	TGTGTCAGCAGCCAGGGGACGTCCATCGGGGCTTTCTTT	CVSSQGTSIGAFF
-	TRBV7-2	TRBJ1-1	-	TGTGCCAGCAGCCACCCCGGTGTGATCACTGAAGCTTTCTTT	CASSHPGVITEAFF
-	TRBV18	TRBJ2-1	-	TGTGCCAGCTCACCCTGGGCAGGAAATGAGCAGTTCTTC	CASSPWAGNEQFF
TRBD2	TRBV29-1	TRBJ2-1	-	TGCAGCGTTGAAGGTCTAAGCGGGGGAAGGCGGTTCTTC	CSVEGLSGGRRFF
TRBD2	TRBV4-3	TRBJ2-1	-	TGCGCCAGCAGCCAAGATCTTGGCCTAGCGGGGGGAAAACAAGAGACCCAGTTCTTC	CASSQDLGLAGGKQETQFF
-	TRBV7-8	TRBJ1-1	few	TGTGCCAGCAGCTCTAGACGAATAACAGTAAACACTGAAGCTTTCTTT	CASSSRRITVNTEAFF
-	TRBV7-9	TRBJ1-2	few	TGTGCCAGCAGCTTAGAAGGGCCTTGGTCGGGCTATGGCTACACCTTC	CASSLEGPWSGYGYTF
TRBD1	TRBV4-1	TRBJ1-4	-	TGCGCCAGCAGCCAAGAATCAGGGACAGGGGGCGTCACAACTAATGAAAAACTGTTTTTT	CASSQESGTGGVTTNEKLFF
-	TRBV12-3/TRBV12-4	TRBJ2-1	-	TGTGCCAGCAGTTTTTCGGGTGCCGGCGGAAACAATGAGCAGTTCTTC	CASSFSGAGGNNEQFF
-	TRBV29-1	TRBJ2-5	many	TGCAGCGTTGAAGAAACTAGTGCGGAGACCCAGTACTTC	CSVEETSAETQYF
-	TRBV29-1	TRBJ1-1	few	TGCAGCGGCGGGACAAGGTTCCGGAACACTGAAGCTTTCTTT	CSGGTRFRNTEAFF
-	TRBV12-3/TRBV12-4	TRBJ2-1	-	TGTGCCAGCAGACCCCAGATAGCCTCCAATGAGCAGTTCTTC	CASRPQIASNEQFF
-	TRBV12-3/TRBV12-4	TRBJ1-2	few	TGTGCCAGCAGAGCCCTACTTGGGGGCTACACCTTC	CASRALLGGYTF
TRBD2	TRBV27	TRBJ2-1	-	TGTGCCAGCAGTTCGGGACTAGCGTTGGATGAGCAGTTCTTC	CASSSGLALDEQFF
TRBD1	TRBV9	TRBJ2-2	-	TGTGCCAGCAGCGTTACTGGACAGGGCACCGGGGAGCTGTTTTTT	CASSVTGQGTGELFF
-	TRBV28	TRBJ2-5	once	TGTGCCAGCAGGTCACCGAATTCAGGAGAGACCCAGTACTTC	CASRSPNSGETQYF
-	TRBV4-3	TRBJ2-6	-	TGCGCCAGCAGCCATGGGACTGCCGGGGCTGGGGCCAACGTCCTGACTTTC	CASSHGTAGAGANVLTF
-	TRBV12-3/TRBV12-4	TRBJ2-7	-	TGTGCCAGCAGGTTAGGCGGGTACGAGCAGTACTTC	CASRLGGYEQYF